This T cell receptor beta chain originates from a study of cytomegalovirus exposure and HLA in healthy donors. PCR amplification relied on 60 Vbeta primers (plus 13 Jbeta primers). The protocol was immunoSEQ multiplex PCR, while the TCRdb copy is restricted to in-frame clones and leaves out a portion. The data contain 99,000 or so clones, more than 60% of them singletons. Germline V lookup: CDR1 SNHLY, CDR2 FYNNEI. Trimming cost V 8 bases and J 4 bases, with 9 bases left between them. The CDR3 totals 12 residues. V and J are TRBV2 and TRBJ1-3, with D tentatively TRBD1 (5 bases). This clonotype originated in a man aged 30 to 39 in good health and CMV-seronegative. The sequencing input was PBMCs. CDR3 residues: CASQAGGNTIYF. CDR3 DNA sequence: TGTGCCAGCCAGGCAGGGGGAAACACCATATATTTT. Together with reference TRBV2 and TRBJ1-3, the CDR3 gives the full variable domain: EPEVTQTPSHQVTQMGQEVILRCVPISNHLYFYWYRQILGQKVEFLVSFYNNEISEKSEIFDDQFSVERPDGSNFTLKIRSTKLEDSAMYFCASQAGGNTIYFGEGSWLTVV.